This record covers a single TCR beta chain. Its specificity is not known. The data derive from a study of T cell responses to AZD1222 COVID-19 vaccine. Study as a whole: Second-dose recipients at about 4 or about 12 weeks were treated as one pooled group.

Germline values: CDR1 LNHDA, CDR2 SQIVND (reference sequence). V was cut by 2 bases and J by 2 bases, with 10 bases left in between. The CDR3 runs 15 residues. Overall study findings and caveats: Increases in Spike-specific TCR breadth and depth were seen after two AZD1222 doses. Unmutated variant regions reportedly attract nearly half of all spike-specific TCRs. After the peak T cell response, and only then, were repertoires sampled.

Data came from immunoSEQ multiplex PCR; TCRdb stores just in-frame clones and leaves some out. This table has around 100,000 clones, around 83% appearing once. V gene TRBV19 combines with J gene TRBJ2-1; D is unclear. The source material was peripheral blood, sampled on day 0 of AZD1222 vaccination. The receptor was derived from an adult in good health. CDR3 in DNA: TGTGCCAGTAGTATATCCTTGGCAGCCTACAATGAGCAGTTCTTC. Translated: CASSISLAAYNEQFF.